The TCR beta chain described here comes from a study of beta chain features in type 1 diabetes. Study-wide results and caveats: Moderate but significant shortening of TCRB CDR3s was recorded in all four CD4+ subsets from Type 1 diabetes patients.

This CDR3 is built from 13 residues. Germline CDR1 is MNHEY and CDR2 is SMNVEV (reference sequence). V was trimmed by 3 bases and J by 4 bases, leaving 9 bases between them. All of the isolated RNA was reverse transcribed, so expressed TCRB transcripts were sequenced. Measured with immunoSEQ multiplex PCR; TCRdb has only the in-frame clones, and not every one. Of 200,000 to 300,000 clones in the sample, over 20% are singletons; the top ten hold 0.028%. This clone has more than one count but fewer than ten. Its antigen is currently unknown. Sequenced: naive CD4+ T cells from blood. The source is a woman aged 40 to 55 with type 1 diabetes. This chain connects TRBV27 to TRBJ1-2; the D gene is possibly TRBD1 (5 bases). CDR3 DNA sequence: TGTGCCAGCAGTTTCGCGGGGCCCTATGGCTACACCTTC. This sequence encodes CASSFAGPYGYTF.